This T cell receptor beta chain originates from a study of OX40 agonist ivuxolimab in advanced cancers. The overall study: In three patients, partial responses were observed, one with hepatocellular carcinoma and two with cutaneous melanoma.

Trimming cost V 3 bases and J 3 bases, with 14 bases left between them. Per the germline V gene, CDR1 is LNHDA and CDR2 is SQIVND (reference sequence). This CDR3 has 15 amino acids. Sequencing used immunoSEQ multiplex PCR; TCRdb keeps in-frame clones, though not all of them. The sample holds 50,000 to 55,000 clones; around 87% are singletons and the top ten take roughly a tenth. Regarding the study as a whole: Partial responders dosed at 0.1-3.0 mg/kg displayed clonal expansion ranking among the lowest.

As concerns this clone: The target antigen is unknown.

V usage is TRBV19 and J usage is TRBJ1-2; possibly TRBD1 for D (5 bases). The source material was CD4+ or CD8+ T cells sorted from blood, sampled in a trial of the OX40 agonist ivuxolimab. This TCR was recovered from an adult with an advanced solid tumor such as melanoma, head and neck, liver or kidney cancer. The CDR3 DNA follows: TGTGCCAGTAGTATCGGAGGGAGGGGAGACTATGGCTACACCTTC. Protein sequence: CASSIGGRGDYGYTF.